This T cell receptor beta chain was sequenced for a study of radiation and T cells in renal cell carcinoma. The data were produced by immunoSEQ multiplex PCR, yet TCRdb's version contains in-frame clones alone and is incomplete. The sample has over 90,000 clones; approximately 82% are singletons. V lost 4 bases, J lost 0 bases, and 10 bases stayed unmatched. Germline loops: CDR1 LNHNV, CDR2 YYDKDF (reference sequence). This CDR3 has 20 residues. Time point described: blood 4 weeks post-SBRT, at nephrectomy. Treatment in this sample: 15 Gy SBRT to primary tumor, nephrectomy 4 weeks later. Blood was sampled at baseline, 2 weeks and 4 weeks after SBRT.

The sequence derives from a man between 60 and 75 years old with renal cell carcinoma. The specimen comprised blood, sampled from a patient whose treatment included radiotherapy and nephrectomy. The chain links TRBV15 to TRBJ2-2; TRBD2 aligns across 14 bases. The CDR3 DNA sequence: TGTGCCACCAGCACTCCGGGACTAGCGGGAGTATTCGCGAACACCGGGGAGCTGTTTTTT. Translated, it gives CATSTPGLAGVFANTGELFF. The whole variable domain, filled in from reference TRBV15 and TRBJ2-2, reads DAMVIQNPRYQVTQFGKPVTLSCSQTLNHNVMYWYQQKSSQAPKLLFHYYDKDFNNEADTPDNFQSRRPNTSFCFLDIRSPGLGDTAMYLCATSTPGLAGVFANTGELFFGEGSRLTVL.